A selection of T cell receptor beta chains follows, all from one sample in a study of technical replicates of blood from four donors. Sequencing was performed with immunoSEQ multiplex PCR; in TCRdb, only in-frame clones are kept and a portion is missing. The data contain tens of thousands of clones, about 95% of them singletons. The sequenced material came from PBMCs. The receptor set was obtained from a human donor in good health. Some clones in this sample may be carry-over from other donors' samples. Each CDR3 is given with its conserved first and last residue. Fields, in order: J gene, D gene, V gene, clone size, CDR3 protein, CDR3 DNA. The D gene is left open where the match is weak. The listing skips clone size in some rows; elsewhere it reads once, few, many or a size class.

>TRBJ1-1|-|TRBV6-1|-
CASRPTSGAEAFF
TGTGCCAGCAGACCGACGTCGGGGGCTGAAGCTTTCTTT
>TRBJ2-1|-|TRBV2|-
CASVLAQEKEQFF
TGTGCCAGCGTCCTAGCGCAAGAAAAGGAGCAGTTCTTC
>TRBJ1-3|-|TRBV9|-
CASSVGPLSNTIYF
TGTGCCAGCAGCGTAGGGCCGCTCTCCAACACCATATATTTT
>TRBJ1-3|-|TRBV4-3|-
CASSQFSVSGNTIYF
TGCGCCAGCAGCCAATTTTCCGTCTCTGGAAACACCATATATTTT
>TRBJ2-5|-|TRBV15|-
CATSRDRFGETQYF
TGTGCCACCAGCAGAGATCGGTTCGGAGAGACCCAGTACTTC
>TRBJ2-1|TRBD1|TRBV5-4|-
CASREDRGSYNEQFF
TGTGCCAGCAGAGAGGACAGGGGCTCCTACAATGAGCAGTTCTTC
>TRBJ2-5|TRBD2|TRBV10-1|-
CARGRLAETQETQYF
TGCGCCAGGGGTAGACTAGCAGAAACACAAGAGACCCAGTACTTC
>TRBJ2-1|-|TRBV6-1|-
CASSIFSNSYNEQFF
TGTGCCAGCAGTATTTTCAGTAACTCCTACAATGAGCAGTTCTTC
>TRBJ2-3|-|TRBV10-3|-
CFVDTQYF
TGTTTCGTGGATACGCAGTATTTT
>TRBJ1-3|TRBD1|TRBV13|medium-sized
CASSLEGQPGNTIYF
TGTGCCAGCAGCTTAGAGGGACAGCCTGGAAACACCATATATTTT
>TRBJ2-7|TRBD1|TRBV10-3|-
CAISSTGGPYSYEQYF
TGTGCCATCAGTTCGACAGGGGGTCCCTACTCCTACGAGCAGTACTTC
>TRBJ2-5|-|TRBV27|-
CASSLPGRETQYF
TGTGCCAGCAGTTTACCAGGGCGGGAGACCCAGTACTTC
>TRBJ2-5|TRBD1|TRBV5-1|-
CASSLLGQVQETQYF
TGCGCCAGCAGCCTCTTAGGACAGGTCCAAGAGACCCAGTACTTC
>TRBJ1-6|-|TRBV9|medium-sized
CASSAPGGSKNSPLHF
TGTGCCAGCAGCGCTCCCGGGGGTTCCAAGAATTCACCCCTCCACTTT
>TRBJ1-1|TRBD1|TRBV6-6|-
CASSTGQGGTEAFF
TGTGCCAGCAGTACGGGACAGGGGGGCACTGAAGCTTTCTTT
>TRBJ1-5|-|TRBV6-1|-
CASSPDRDSNQPQHF
TGTGCCAGCAGCCCCGACAGAGATAGCAATCAGCCCCAGCATTTT
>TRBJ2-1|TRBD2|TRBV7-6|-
CASSGIAGGFNNEQFF
TGTGCCAGCAGCGGAATAGCGGGGGGGTTCAACAATGAGCAGTTCTTC
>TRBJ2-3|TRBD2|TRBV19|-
CASTGETSGGNTDTQYF
TGTGCCAGTACCGGGGAGACTAGCGGGGGGAACACAGATACGCAGTATTTT
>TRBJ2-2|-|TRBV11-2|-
CASSFGRTLHTRFGELFF
TGTGCCAGCAGCTTTGGGAGGACCCTACATACTCGGTTCGGGGAGCTGTTTTTT
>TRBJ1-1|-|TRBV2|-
CASSEGGRTEAFF
TGTGCCAGCAGTGAGGGGGGACGCACTGAAGCTTTCTTT
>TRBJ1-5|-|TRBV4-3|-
CASSQGWRQSLNQPQHF
TGCGCCAGCAGCCAAGGGTGGAGACAGTCTCTCAATCAGCCCCAGCATTTT
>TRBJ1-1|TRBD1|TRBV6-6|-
CASNRGLIAFF
TGTGCCAGCAACAGGGGGCTAATTGCTTTCTTT
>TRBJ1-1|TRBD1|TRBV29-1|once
CSVGRTGSTEAFF
TGCAGCGTTGGGCGGACAGGGAGCACTGAAGCTTTCTTT
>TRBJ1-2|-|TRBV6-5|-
CASSYDRNYGYTF
TGTGCCAGCAGTTACGACAGGAACTATGGCTACACCTTC
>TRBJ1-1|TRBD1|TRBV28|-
CASSPGQPNTEAFF
TGTGCCAGCAGCCCGGGACAGCCGAACACTGAAGCTTTCTTT
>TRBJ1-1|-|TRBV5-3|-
CANFGDGEAFF
TGTGCCAACTTCGGGGATGGAGAAGCTTTCTTT
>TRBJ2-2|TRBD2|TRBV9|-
CASSARLAGDGELFF
TGTGCCAGCAGCGCCAGACTAGCGGGAGACGGGGAGCTGTTTTTT
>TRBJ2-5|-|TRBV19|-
CASSIGAGPQETQYF
TGTGCCAGTAGTATAGGTGCGGGGCCCCAAGAGACCCAGTACTTC
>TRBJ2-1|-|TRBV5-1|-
CASSKEGLGYNEQFF
TGCGCCAGCAGCAAAGAGGGATTGGGCTACAATGAGCAGTTCTTC
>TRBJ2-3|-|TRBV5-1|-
CASSFASSGADTQYF
TGCGCCAGCAGCTTTGCCTCTAGTGGCGCAGATACGCAGTATTTT
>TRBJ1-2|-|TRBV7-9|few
CASSSFMNYGYTF
TGTGCCAGCAGCTCCTTTATGAACTATGGCTACACCTTC
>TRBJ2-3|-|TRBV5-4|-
CASRQDGRSDTQYF
TGTGCCAGCAGACAGGATGGACGGAGCGATACGCAGTATTTT
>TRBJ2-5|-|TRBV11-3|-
CASSVEHPTYVSERETQYF
TGTGCCAGCAGCGTAGAACACCCAACGTACGTTTCTGAGCGGGAGACCCAGTACTTC
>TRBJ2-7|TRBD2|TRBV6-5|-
CASRPGTSGSYEQYF
TGTGCCAGCAGACCCGGGACTAGCGGATCCTACGAGCAGTACTTC
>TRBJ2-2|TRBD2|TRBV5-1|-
CASSLVTSGGSGELFF
TGCGCCAGCAGCTTGGTGACTAGCGGGGGGTCCGGGGAGCTGTTTTTT
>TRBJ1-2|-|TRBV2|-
CASRTGRGEGYYGYTF
TGTGCCAGCAGAACAGGGCGTGGTGAGGGGTATTATGGCTACACCTTC
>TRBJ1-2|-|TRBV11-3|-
CASSLAGQTSYGYTF
TGTGCCAGCAGCTTAGCCGGACAGACTTCCTATGGCTACACCTTC
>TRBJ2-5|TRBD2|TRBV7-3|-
CASSLGSSGVRETQYF
TGTGCCAGCAGCTTAGGCTCTAGCGGGGTCCGGGAGACCCAGTACTTC
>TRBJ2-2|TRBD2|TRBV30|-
CAWSRLAAGELFF
TGTGCCTGGAGCAGGCTAGCGGCCGGGGAGCTGTTTTTT
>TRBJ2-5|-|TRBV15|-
CATSRGGETQYF
TGTGCCACCAGCAGAGGAGGAGAGACCCAGTACTTC
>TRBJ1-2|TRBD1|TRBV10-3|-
CAINTGDYGYTF
TGTGCCATCAACACAGGGGACTATGGCTACACCTTC
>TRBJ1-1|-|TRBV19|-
CASSWSRNTEAFF
TGTGCCAGTAGTTGGTCGAGGAACACTGAAGCTTTCTTT
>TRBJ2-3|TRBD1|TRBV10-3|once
CAIKAQGPTDTQYF
TGTGCCATCAAAGCACAGGGGCCCACAGATACGCAGTATTTT
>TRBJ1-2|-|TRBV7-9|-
CASSMLSWETLWGYTF
TGTGCCAGCAGTATGTTAAGCTGGGAGACCCTCTGGGGCTACACCTTC
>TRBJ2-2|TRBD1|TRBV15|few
CATSNGQAVTGELFF
TGTGCCACCAGCAATGGACAGGCAGTTACCGGGGAGCTGTTTTTT
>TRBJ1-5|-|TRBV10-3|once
CAISVNNQPQHF
TGTGCCATCAGCGTAAACAATCAGCCCCAGCATTTT
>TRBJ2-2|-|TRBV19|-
CASGRGPGELFF
TGTGCCAGTGGCAGGGGTCCCGGGGAGCTGTTTTTT
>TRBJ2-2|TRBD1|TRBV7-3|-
CASSSPTGGGSGELFF
TGTGCCAGCAGCTCCCCGACAGGGGGCGGCTCAGGGGAGCTGTTTTTT
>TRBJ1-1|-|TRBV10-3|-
CAISDDRLTEAFF
TGTGCCATCAGTGATGACAGGCTCACTGAAGCTTTCTTT
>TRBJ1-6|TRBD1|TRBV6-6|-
CASGSDRAGNSPLHF
TGTGCCAGCGGGTCGGACAGGGCCGGGAATTCACCCCTCCACTTT
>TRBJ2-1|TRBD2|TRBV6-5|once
CASSQEAGGYNEQFF
TGTGCCAGCAGTCAGGAAGCGGGGGGCTACAATGAGCAGTTCTTC
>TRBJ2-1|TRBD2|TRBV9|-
CASSVSLVRERGNEQFF
TGTGCCAGCAGCGTAAGTCTCGTGCGGGAGCGGGGCAATGAGCAGTTCTTC